This T cell receptor (beta chain) was captured by sequencing in a study of cytomegalovirus exposure and HLA in healthy donors (TCRdb year 2017). General notes on the study: An earlier analysis of some 500 of the donors reported about 250 Gb of sequence data and roughly 110 million unique TCR beta sequences from about 179 million T cells. Genome-wide SNP genotypes for about three fifths of the roughly 670 donors were used in a later genetic analysis, which treated that subset as a discovery cohort. The study aimed to test whether signatures of past pathogen exposure could be identified by cataloging public T cell receptors. An early release covering roughly 640 HLA-typed donors comprised 250 to 350 gigabases of sequencing data and tens of millions of unique TCR sequences. All discovery cohort repertoires had been generated using a single sequencing platform. About 5 DR-DQ haplotypes were handled as single units for association and clustering, since linkage in the cohort was strong. On average, 235,054 unique TCR beta nucleotide sequences were sequenced per donor among 300 to 500 genotyped donors of the cohort, with roughly 18% of those sequences being non-productive. In a later analysis, previously published TCR beta repertoires from more than 500 donors were re-analyzed and high-resolution HLA genotyping was added so that TCR occurrence patterns could be studied. Rather than using new phenotypic data, the later analysis identified candidate immune exposures from TCR beta sequences and from how often those sequences occurred across donors. The study combined high-throughput TCR immunosequencing, statistical association of individual TCRs with disease status, and machine learning to predict cytomegalovirus infection status. Typing coverage varied by locus: about 629-640 donors for A, B, C, DRB1 and DQB1; roughly 500 for DQA1; 600 to 610 for DPA1; approximately 450 for DPB1. In addition to the first cohort of roughly 670 subjects, a separate validation cohort of 100 to 150 different subjects was used. Among the roughly 410 genotyped donors, more than 70% belonged to the genetic ancestry cluster associated with self-reported Caucasian donors. Donor age, sex, ethnicity and CMV serostatus were compiled together with the repertoire data. The T cell repertoires of 666 subjects were profiled by immunosequencing and related to cytomegalovirus serostatus. In an earlier analysis of about 590 of the donors, high-throughput TCR beta sequencing was used to judge whether each TCR beta V gene segment behaved as functional or pseudogenic. HLA typing included class I and class II loci at four-digit resolution. The investigation overall reported the following: Sequencing depth was assumed to be roughly uniform across donors in the presence/absence analyses, though that assumption may not hold. The 87-base-pair reads could not distinguish some IMGT-functional V segments, including TRBV6-2 and TRBV6-3, so those segments were excluded. A later analysis reported that several top co-occurrence clusters appeared linked to parvovirus B19, influenza, CMV and Epstein-Barr virus. In the study, 164 TCR beta chains were listed as associated with cytomegalovirus. Correlated functional status among segregating V segments might reflect linkage disequilibrium, but an unknown experimental factor could not be ruled out. The cohort was sequenced for TCR beta chains only, and without alpha or paired-chain data the features that could be detected were limited. An earlier analysis of 587 of the donors showed that most TCR beta V segments appeared in productive rearrangements either about 90% or about 30% of the time, which broadly matched IMGT annotations. A cluster of highly shared sequence variants was judged likely to be a technical artifact of the sequencing pipeline. HLA typing was unavailable for some donors at each locus, so association tests used only the typed subset. Because counts were too low, approximately 18 rarely observed V segments, including chromosome 9 orphons, were excluded from the earlier analysis of 587 of the donors. Immune exposure information for the cohort was limited to CMV serostatus. While some public TCRs were present in many individuals, most TCR sequences turned up only very rarely across donors. Assigning TCR associations to individual alleles was difficult when HLA alleles, especially DR and DQ, strongly co-occurred. At a false discovery rate of 0.05, a later analysis linked around 15,000 TCR beta sequences to specific HLA alleles. A later analysis found that HLA-associated TCR beta chains were more clonally expanded and had lower generation probabilities than equally common non-associated chains. V-gene and J-gene trimming of TCR beta chains was associated with a missense DCLRE1C variant in a later genetic analysis, and the association was replicated in an independent cohort. According to a later analysis, TCR association rates differed among HLA loci, with DRB1 alleles showing the most associated TCRs and HLA-C alleles showing the fewest. A later genetic analysis reported fewer N-insertions in productive TCRs among donors in an Asian-associated ancestry cluster than the approximately 670-donor mean. A few of the identified cytomegalovirus-associated TCR beta chains were confirmed in vitro to be specific for cytomegalovirus antigens. In both the original and validation cohorts, the classifier was reported to diagnose cytomegalovirus status with high specificity and sensitivity. A later analysis found that most CMV-associated TCR beta chains appeared HLA-restricted, with HLA associations seemingly driven largely by CMV exposure. The authors suggested that the approach could potentially be generalized to other disease states and immunological phenotypes. A further reported finding was that TCR beta sequences accurately predicted the HLA-A and HLA-B alleles for most subjects in the first cohort.

Of note for this clone: Its antigen has not been determined. No per-base quality is available; no much larger clone lies one base away.

The cohort comprised fewer than 750 healthy bone marrow donors. At the time of sampling, all cohort members were nominally healthy, though unrecorded immune exposures were likely present. The donor tested CMV seronegative, placing the donor among the 350 or so seronegative members of the cohort. Every donor gave a peripheral blood sample, and the peripheral blood mononuclear cells from that sample were used for TCR beta sequencing. The Qiagen DNeasy Blood Extraction Kit was used to extract genomic DNA from the blood cell samples. Libraries were made using the immunoSEQ multiplex PCR assay. A mixture of 60 forward primers for TCR Vbeta segments and 13 reverse primers for TCR Jbeta segments was used in the multiplex PCR. A multiplex PCR assay on genomic DNA amplified the CDR3 region of rearranged TCR beta genes. The amplified TCR beta libraries were sequenced on the Illumina HiSeq System as 87-base-pair reads. As for the original processing: A later analysis tallied about 77 million unique TCR beta chains across the 550 to 850 repertoires, and approximately 12 million of those chains were shared by two or more donors. To remove PCR and sequencing errors, raw reads were error-corrected and collapsed into unique sequences using a nearest-neighbor algorithm that merged closely related sequences. To assign V, D and J gene segments, CDR3 sequences were aligned to IMGT reference sequences. For a sequence to be retained, a match of at least six nucleotides to both a V gene segment and a J gene segment was required. Rearrangements were called productive when the CDR3 lacked stop codons and stayed in frame with V and J; all others were non-productive. Following IMGT convention, CDR3 was defined as the stretch from the second conserved V-encoded cysteine to the conserved J-encoded phenylalanine. The earlier analysis of approximately 590 of the donors excluded any sequence lacking an unambiguous match to a single V gene segment. An earlier analysis of almost 600 of the donors classified V segments as functional when productive rearrangements were above 56.7% and as segregating when the standard deviation between donors was above 5%. A statistical classification framework was built to diagnose cytomegalovirus status from the catalog of TCR beta chain sequences. V and J gene assignment, in a later analysis, came from comparing TCR nucleotide sequences with IMGT/GENE-DB human TR gene sequences. The TCRdist pipeline was used in a later analysis to assign CDR3 sequences and most-parsimonious VDJ recombination scenarios. In a later analysis, each TCR beta chain was defined by its CDR3 amino acid sequence together with its V-gene family, and reads lacking a unique V-gene family were excluded. A later analysis removed several hundred highly shared, low-generation-probability nucleotide sequences to deal with suspected cross-contamination and a sequencing artifact. In a later analysis, a clonal expansion index for each public chain was calculated from normalized within-repertoire ranks of inferred template counts. In a later analysis, generation probabilities were computed using a VDJ recombination model fitted to out-of-frame rearrangements, and the results were checked against IGoR. In a later analysis, TCR-TCR, TCR-HLA and TCR-CMV co-occurrence was scored with hypergeometric tests, and a repertoire-size bias correction was applied to TCR pairs. To estimate false discovery rates, a later analysis permuted the HLA or CMV assignments 20 times. In a later analysis, co-occurring TCRs were grouped using DBSCAN, and TCRdist sequence similarity was added for clustering within HLA-allele-positive subsets. Repertoires with fewer than 30,000 or more than 120,000 public chains, plus five repertoires with anomalous nucleotide sharing, were excluded from co-occurrence clustering. TCRdb took over this immuneACCESS table, retaining in-frame rearrangements with V and J assigned. Such tables are incomplete; in checked studies, under half of the missing clones stem from an unresolved V gene, and the remainder is unexplained. V and J calls and clone size are those listed in that table; D and trimming were worked out from the DNA. For this sample the table gives fewer than 110,000 clones, of which about 80% were detected only once. In total, the top ten clones hold around 4.1% of the sample.

From the cysteine up to the phenylalanine, the CDR3 has a length of 12 residues. Left in the record is the CDR3 DNA by itself, 36 bases read in frame from the first base. The germline V gene gives CDR1 as KGHSH and CDR2 as LQKENI. The chain couples TRBV18 to TRBJ2-5, and 7 junction bases match TRBD1. The J call may be incorrect, as the DNA end agrees better with TRBJ2-7. Sequences were obtained from PBMCs. The receptor comes from a man aged 40-49 years in good health and CMV-seronegative. The CDR3 in this case is CASGDSSYEQYF. DNA sequence: TGTGCCAGCGGGGACAGCTCCTACGAGCAGTACTTC.